This T cell receptor beta chain emerged from a study of CD8 T cells in Susac syndrome (dated by TCRdb to 2018 to 2020). For context, the study as a whole: Whether CD8+ T cell activation and differentiation in Susac syndrome was antigen driven was tested using repertoire sequencing. Clonality of the CD8+ T cell repertoire was compared between more than 10 healthy donors, some 14 Susac syndrome patients and 15 multiple sclerosis patients. Beyond this particular receptor, the publication reports: The number of individuals in the TCR sequencing and HLA analysis was recognized as being relatively small.

A remark on this clonotype: Its antigen is currently not known. No base quality values were provided; no much bigger clone lies one nucleotide off.

Per the germline V gene, SNHLY is the CDR1 and FYNNEI is the CDR2. The CDR3 covers 12 residues, taking in both the cysteine and the phenylalanine. Only CDR3 DNA is held: 36 bases, read in frame from base 1. High-throughput TCR beta sequencing profiled peripheral blood CD8+ and CD4+ T cells from healthy donors, Susac syndrome patients and multiple sclerosis patients. The multiple sclerosis controls were treatment-naive patients whose relapsing-remitting disease, either stable or active, fulfilled the revised McDonald criteria. Bulk CD8+ and CD4+ T cells were purified magnetically by negative isolation, whereas CD8+ TEMRA cells were enriched by FACS. Blood was drawn into EDTA tubes, processed within 24 hours, and PBMCs were isolated by density gradient centrifugation. PBMCs intended for TCR sequencing were frozen in liquid nitrogen and were later thawed in a 37 degrees C water bath. A purity of at least 90% was achieved for sorted or isolated CD4+, CD8+ and CD8+ TEMRA cells.

RNA was extracted with the RNeasy kit and roughly 0.45 to 1 ug was reverse transcribed using random hexamers. The immunoSEQ multiplex PCR assay, covering 54 Vbeta and 13 Jbeta segments, was used to amplify TCR beta CDR3 regions. PCR amplification bias was corrected using a synthetic template baseline for primer optimization and computational correction. From the authors' description of their analysis: Reads were annotated to V, D and J genes per IMGT and analyzed with immunoSEQ Analyzer, keeping only productive sequences. Clonality was calculated as one minus the Shannon entropy normalized by log2 of the number of productive unique sequences. For each patient and control, public and private clones were evaluated within the 100 most prevalent clones. Clones were defined as Susac-specific if absent from the healthy and MS cohorts, from roughly 1,100 published viral clones and from other ImmuneACCESS disease sequences. In TCRdb, the public reads were trimmed at Q25 with fastp and aligned with MiXCR, with productive beta chains retained. Here each entry gathers all rows of one CDR3 protein and keeps the most common genes and DNA. The authors' filters were not applied to this entry. The sample records 400,000 or so distinct CDR3 sequences, about 85% of which are singletons. The ten largest make up roughly 0.11% of the sample.

The source is a human donor with multiple sclerosis. In this chain, TRBV2 is recombined with TRBJ2-7; no D gene call is confident. Source material: CD8+ T cells from PBMCs. The CDR3 protein sequence reads: CAARVGTYEQYF. The nucleotide sequence is given as TGTGCAGCTCGTGTGGGGACCTACGAGCAGTACTTC. Supplemented by the reference TRBV2 and TRBJ2-7 proteins around the CDR3, the complete variable domain is EPEVTQTPSHQVTQMGQEVILRCVPISNHLYFYWYRQILGQKVEFLVSFYNNEISEKSEIFDDQFSVERPDGSNFTLKIRSTKLEDSAMYFCAARVGTYEQYFGPGTRLTVT.